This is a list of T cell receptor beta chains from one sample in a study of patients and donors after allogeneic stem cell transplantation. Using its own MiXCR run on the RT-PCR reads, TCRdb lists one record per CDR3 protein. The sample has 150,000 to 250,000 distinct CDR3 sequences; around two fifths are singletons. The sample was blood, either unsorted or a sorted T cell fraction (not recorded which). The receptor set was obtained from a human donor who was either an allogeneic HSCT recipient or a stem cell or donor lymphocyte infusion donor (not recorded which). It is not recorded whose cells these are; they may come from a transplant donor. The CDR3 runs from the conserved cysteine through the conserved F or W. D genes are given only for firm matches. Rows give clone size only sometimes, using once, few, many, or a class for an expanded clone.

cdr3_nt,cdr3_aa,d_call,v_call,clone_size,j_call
TGCGCCAGCAGCTTGGGGCGGGAGTCTCTGAATGAGCAGTTCTTC,CASSLGRESLNEQFF,TRBD2,TRBV5-1,few,TRBJ2-1
TGTGCCAGCAGCTTGTCTACGTCTAGCGGGAGATTGAATGAGCGGTTCTTC,CASSLSTSSGRLNERFF,TRBD2,TRBV11-1,-,TRBJ2-1
TGTGCCAGCAGCGACCGGACAGAGAACACTGAAGCTTTCTTT,CASSDRTENTEAFF,-,TRBV7-9,-,TRBJ1-1
TGCGCCAGCAGCCAAGGGGGGGAACTGCCCCTCCACTTT,CASSQGGELPLHF,-,TRBV4-3,-,TRBJ1-6
TGTGCCAGCAGTTCTACAGGGGGGAGCAATCAGCCCCAGCATTTT,CASSSTGGSNQPQHF,TRBD1,TRBV12-3/TRBV12-4,-,TRBJ1-5
TGTGCCAGCAGTCCCCCGGGACAGGGGTTTGGCTACACCTTC,CASSPPGQGFGYTF,TRBD1,TRBV27,-,TRBJ1-2
TGTGCCGGATCAGTGGGACACAACAGTGAAGCTTTCTTT,CAGSVGHNSEAFF,-,TRBV10-3,-,TRBJ1-1
TGTGCCATCAGTGGGACGGAGCAAGAGACCCAGTACTTC,CAISGTEQETQYF,-,TRBV10-3,few,TRBJ2-5
TGCGCCACCAGGCACGACAGTCTCAACACCGGGGAGCTGTTTTTT,CATRHDSLNTGELFF,-,TRBV10-2,-,TRBJ2-2
TGCAGCGTTTGGAGTAGCGGGGACGGGAGCTCCTACGAGCAGTACTTC,CSVWSSGDGSSYEQYF,TRBD2,TRBV29-1,-,TRBJ2-7
TGTGCCATCAGTGAGTCGCAGGTTATAGATACGCAGTATTTT,CAISESQVIDTQYF,-,TRBV10-3,-,TRBJ2-3
TGCAGTGCCAAGGACAGGGGGAGCACTGAAGCTTTCTTT,CSAKDRGSTEAFF,TRBD1,TRBV20-1,few,TRBJ1-1
TGTGCCAGCAGTTTGAGACTAGGCCACGAGCAGTACTTC,CASSLRLGHEQYF,-,TRBV12-3/TRBV12-4,few,TRBJ2-7
TGCAGCGTTGTAAAGGGAAGCTCCTACGAGCAGTACTTC,CSVVKGSSYEQYF,-,TRBV29-1,-,TRBJ2-7
TGTGCCACCAGTGATGCGGGCACAGGGCTGATCTACGAGCAGTACTTC,CATSDAGTGLIYEQYF,-,TRBV24-1,-,TRBJ2-7
TGTGCCAGCAGTTTGATGACAGATACGCAGTATTTT,CASSLMTDTQYF,-,TRBV12-3/TRBV12-4,few,TRBJ2-3
TGCGCCAGCAGAAGAGAATTTTCACCCCTCCACTTT,CASRREFSPLHF,-,TRBV5-1,-,TRBJ1-6
TGTGCCAGCACTACCTCGGGCCTCACCGGGGAGCTGTTTTTT,CASTTSGLTGELFF,-,TRBV6-6,few,TRBJ2-2
TGTGCCAGCAGCTCCCCTAGCGGCCAAGAGACCCAGTACTTC,CASSSPSGQETQYF,TRBD2,TRBV5-4,-,TRBJ2-5
TGTGCCAGCAGTGAACCCGGGGCCCCTAACTATGGCTACACCTTC,CASSEPGAPNYGYTF,-,TRBV2,few,TRBJ1-2
TGCAGTGCTGCTACCCCCAGATCCGGATCCAATGAGCAGTTCTTC,CSAATPRSGSNEQFF,-,TRBV20-1,-,TRBJ2-1
TGTGCCACCAGCAGTAGAGGGGCGGTTAATGAAAAACTGTTTTTT,CATSSRGAVNEKLFF,-,TRBV15,few,TRBJ1-4
TGTGCCAGTACAGACAGGGCGTCGCGGGACACTGAAGCTTTCTTT,CASTDRASRDTEAFF,TRBD1,TRBV6-6,-,TRBJ1-1
TGTGCCAGCAGCCCGATGAACACTGAAGCTTTCTTT,CASSPMNTEAFF,-,TRBV12-3/TRBV12-4,many,TRBJ1-1
TGTGCCAGCGGGGTACTGAACACTGAAGCTTTCTTT,CASGVLNTEAFF,-,TRBV3-1,few,TRBJ1-1
TGTGTCAGCAGCTTAGAAGGCGGCCACACAGATACGCAGTATTTT,CVSSLEGGHTDTQYF,-,TRBV7-2,-,TRBJ2-3
TGTGCCAGCAGTGCCTCCGGGACCACGGACAATGAGCAGTTCTTC,CASSASGTTDNEQFF,-,TRBV9,-,TRBJ2-1
TGTGCCAGCAGCTTAGGCCGGGGAATCTCCTACGAGCAGTACTTC,CASSLGRGISYEQYF,-,TRBV13,-,TRBJ2-7
TGTGCCAGCAGTCCCTTGACTAGCGGGAGTGATGAGCAGTTCTTC,CASSPLTSGSDEQFF,TRBD2,TRBV12-3/TRBV12-4,-,TRBJ2-1
TGCGCCAGCAGCCAAGATTTAGGGGGAAACATTCAGTACTTC,CASSQDLGGNIQYF,-,TRBV4-3,-,TRBJ2-4
TGCGCCAGCACGGCCCACTCTGGAAACACCCTATATTTT,CASTAHSGNTLYF,-,TRBV5-1,-,TRBJ1-3
TGTGCCAGCGGGGGGGACTACCCATCGTCTAATGAGCAGTTCTTC,CASGGDYPSSNEQFF,TRBD2,TRBV28,-,TRBJ2-1
TGTGCCAGCAGTTTAGCACTGAGACTAGAGAACACCGGGGAGCTGTTTTTT,CASSLALRLENTGELFF,-,TRBV27,-,TRBJ2-2
TGTGCCAGCAGTTTATCGGAGGGAAGCACCTACGAGCAGTACTTC,CASSLSEGSTYEQYF,-,TRBV27,-,TRBJ2-7
TGTGCCAGCAGCCTCCTTAATCAGCCCCAGCATTTT,CASSLLNQPQHF,-,TRBV12-3/TRBV12-4,few,TRBJ1-5
TGTGCCAGCAGTTACCGGAGCGGCCGGACTTACAATGAGCAGTTCTTC,CASSYRSGRTYNEQFF,-,TRBV6-2/TRBV6-3,-,TRBJ2-1
TGTGCCAGCAGCTTAATTGGGCGCAACACTGAAGCTTTCTTT,CASSLIGRNTEAFF,-,TRBV7-9,-,TRBJ1-1
TGTGCCAGCAGTTTTAGCGGGATCTACGAGCAGTACTTC,CASSFSGIYEQYF,TRBD2,TRBV12-3/TRBV12-4,-,TRBJ2-7